Reported below is one T cell receptor (beta chain). No antigen is known for it. The study ran its PCR with 60 Vbeta and 13 Jbeta primers. TCRdb keeps only in-frame clones here, not all; method: immunoSEQ multiplex PCR. The sample consists of fewer than 200,000 clones, 80% to 85% of them appearing once. This sample was included in a study of cytomegalovirus exposure and HLA in healthy donors. Regarding the study as a whole: V- and J-gene trimming in TCR beta was tied to a missense DCLRE1C variant by an analysis performed later. Researchers counted around 170 TCR beta chains as cytomegalovirus-associated.

Germline lookup yields CDR1 SNHLY and CDR2 FYNNEI. CDR3 size: 11 residues. Trimming took off 6 bases at V and 2 bases at J, with 4 bases between the two ends. Sequencing was done on a sample of PBMCs. The V and J genes are TRBV2 and TRBJ2-5; D gene ambiguous. This TCR derives from a girl aged 2 to 10 in good health and CMV-seropositive. CDR3 amino acids: CASRTQETQYF. CDR3 DNA sequence: TGTGCCAGCAGGACACAAGAGACCCAGTACTTC.